The source of this T cell receptor beta chain is a study of shared clonotypes between healthy human individuals. Whole-study context: Per donor, CD8 memory used one plate, CD8 naive used two, CD4 memory used three and CD4 naive used three.

CD45RO-negative cells were positively selected for CCR7, leaving out terminally differentiated effector memory CD45RA+ cells. Worth noting for this clone: Its target is unknown.

Sequencing used immunoSEQ multiplex PCR; TCRdb keeps in-frame clones, though not all of them. The profile shows about 2 million clones, approximately 94% of them singletons. Study-level points and caveats: Generally, naive subsets came out with larger estimated richness than memory subsets. Clonotype sharing among donors was expected to depend on sequencing depth. The low donor count limited represented genetic and exposure-history diversity.

Germline-derived CDR1 and CDR2 are SGHRS and YFSETQ. V shed 3 bases and J 1 base; nucleotides not matched to a gene: 6. This CDR3 region has 16 residues. The sequenced sample was naive CD8+ T cells sorted from blood. This TCR came from a man aged 18 to 30 in good health. The chain has TRBV5-1 and TRBJ1-1; 10 bases are shared with TRBD1. The CDR3 nucleotides are TGCGCCAGCAGCTACGGGACAGGGGTAGGGAACACTGAAGCTTTCTTT. This sequence encodes CASSYGTGVGNTEAFF.